What follows are 18 T cell receptor beta chains derived from one specimen sequenced in a study of blood T cell repertoires in COVID-19. TCRdb's copy holds only in-frame clones and misses some; the assay was immunoSEQ multiplex PCR. The table lists under 150,000 clones, approximately 81% of them singletons. The sequenced sample was peripheral blood. All receptors come from a human donor in a cohort sampled during active COVID-19.

This clone occurred a few times. CDR3 coding DNA: TGTGCCAGTAGTATTGAACCGCGGCTCGGCTCACCCCTCCACTTT. Translation: CASSIEPRLGSPLHF. The chain uses TRBV19 and TRBJ1-6; D gene ambiguous. In germline, CDR1 is LNHDA, CDR2 SQIVND (reference sequence). V gave up 3 bases and J gave up 10 bases, with 16 bases separating them. The CDR3 length is 15 residues. Drawing the rest from reference TRBV19 and TRBJ1-6, the complete variable domain is DGGITQSPKYLFRKEGQNVTLSCEQNLNHDAMYWYRQDPGQGLRLIYYSQIVNDFQKGDIAEGYSVSREKKESFPLTVTSAQKNPTAFYLCASSIEPRLGSPLHFGNGTRLTVT.

This clone was recorded only once. The J gene is TRBJ1-2, the V gene TRBV6-2 or TRBV6-3; 8 bases are shared with TRBD1. V lost 0 bases, J lost 5 bases, and 5 bases stayed unmatched. This CDR3 has 15 amino acids. Germline lookup yields CDR1 MNHEY and CDR2 SVGEGT. The CDR3: CASSYSRTGSYGYTF. The CDR3 bases are TGTGCCAGCAGTTACTCGCGGACAGGGTCTTATGGCTACACCTTC.

The gene calls are TRBV3-1 (or the pseudogene TRBV3-2) and TRBJ2-7; possible D gene TRBD1, 6 bases. The CDR3 sequence is 16 residues long. V lost 1 base and J lost 4, with 17 bases in between. Germline V gene data show CDR1 as LGHDT and CDR2 as YNNKEL (reference sequence). This chain's CDR3 is CASSQGFPGVPYEQYF. CDR3 sequence (DNA): TGTGCCAGCAGCCAAGGGTTCCCAGGGGTGCCTTACGAGCAGTACTTC.

The CDR3 sequence is CASKRTGMNTEAFF. In nucleotides, the CDR3 is TGTGCCAGCAAAAGGACAGGGATGAACACTGAAGCTTTCTTT. The rearrangement joins TRBV28 to TRBJ1-1; 8 positions agree with TRBD1. The CDR3 runs 14 residues. The V gene end was trimmed by 7 bases and the J gene end by 0 bases; junction bases not matched to a gene: 4. Germline V CDR1 and CDR2: MDHEN, SYDVKM.

The chain uses TRBV3-1 (or the pseudogene TRBV3-2) and TRBJ2-6; no clear D gene. The CDR3 has 14 residues. V was shortened by 4 bases and J by 1 base, with 5 bases between the two germline ends. Germline CDR1 and CDR2: LGHDT and YNNKEL (reference sequence). The CDR3 coding sequence is TGTGCCAGCAGCCGAGCATCTGGGGCCAACGTCCTGACTTTC. This translates into CASSRASGANVLTF.

The V and J genes are TRBV18 and TRBJ2-7, with D unclear. Trimming stripped 4 bases from V and 4 bases from J, with 8 bases between. The germline V gene encodes CDR1 KGHSH and CDR2 LQKENI. This CDR3 is 12 amino acids long. In DNA form, the CDR3 reads TGTGCCAGCTCACGACTCAATTACGAGCAGTACTTC. It yields the protein CASSRLNYEQYF.

The chain recombines TRBV6-2 or TRBV6-3 with TRBJ1-1; D gene ambiguous. The ends were cut back, 2 bases at V and 7 bases at J, with 26 bases in the middle. The V gene's germline CDR1 is MNHEY and CDR2 SVGEGT. The CDR3 is 18 residues long. CDR3 in DNA: TGTGCCAGCAGTTACCGTTCCGGTGACACTCCCAGGAACTTTGAAGCTTTCTTT. Translated: CASSYRSGDTPRNFEAFF.

This chain joins TRBV7-9 and TRBJ1-5; no definite D call. Trimming removed 4 bases at V and 3 bases at J, with 10 bases between. This CDR3 contains 14 residues. From germline, CDR1 is SEHNR and CDR2 FQNEAQ (reference sequence). DNA of the CDR3: TGTGCCAGCAGCTGGGAACGGGACAATCAGCCCCAGCATTTT. Translated: CASSWERDNQPQHF.

About this clone itself: Other DNA sequences in this specimen translate into the identical CDR3. Written as DNA, the CDR3 is TGTGCCAGCAGTTTGGCGGGGGCTTACAATGAGCAGTTCTTC. This encodes CASSLAGAYNEQFF. The chain recombines TRBV6-2 or TRBV6-3 with TRBJ2-1, with D possibly being TRBD2 (7 bases). Trimming took off 4 bases at V and 4 bases at J, with 11 bases between the two ends. This CDR3 spans 14 amino acids. Germline V gene lookup returns CDR1 MNHEY and CDR2 SVGEGT.

This chain links TRBV2 with TRBJ2-1; 9 bases are a match to TRBD2. V trimming: 4 bases; J trimming: 9 bases; junction bases outside the gene matches: 13. The germline gives CDR1 SNHLY, CDR2 FYNNEI. The CDR3 runs 16 residues. Here the CDR3 reads CASSGLAGKLWGEQFF. CDR3 nucleotides: TGTGCCAGCAGTGGTCTAGCGGGGAAGCTTTGGGGTGAGCAGTTCTTC.

This clone has just one count. The chain employs TRBV19 and TRBJ2-1; TRBD2 agrees at 11 bases. This CDR3 contains 14 residues. V dropped 4 bases and J dropped 9; count of bases not matched to a gene: 5. Germline loops: CDR1 LNHDA, CDR2 SQIVND (reference sequence). CDR3 DNA sequence: TGTGCCAGTAGTACTCGGACTAGCGGGTTTGAGCAGTTCTTC. It encodes CASSTRTSGFEQFF.

The chain couples TRBV12-3 or TRBV12-4 to TRBJ2-1; D not resolved. V lost 1 base, J lost 7 bases, and 5 bases lay in between. This CDR3 is 12 amino acids long. CDR3: CASSLGRNEQFF. CDR3 DNA: TGTGCCAGCAGTTTAGGTCGTAATGAGCAGTTCTTC.

The rearrangement joins TRBV2 to TRBJ2-1; 7 bases are a match to TRBD2. The CDR3 spans 19 residues. Germline values: CDR1 SNHLY, CDR2 FYNNEI. The V gene end was trimmed by 7 bases and the J gene end by 5 bases; junction bases not matched to a gene: 23. The CDR3 region has the DNA TGTGCCAGCATGGGTTCACTCAGGCCAGGGAGGGGAAGTAACAATGAGCAGTTCTTC. Amino acids: CASMGSLRPGRGSNNEQFF.

The chain carries TRBV6-5 and TRBJ2-2; perhaps TRBD2 as D (6 bases). Germline loops: CDR1 MNHEY, CDR2 SVGAGI. The CDR3 has 13 amino acids. Deletions cut 10 bases from V and 0 bases from J, with 9 bases between. The CDR3 sequence: CATRLANTGELFF. The DNA for the CDR3 is TGTGCCACCCGACTAGCGAACACCGGGGAGCTGTTTTTT.

The CDR3 bases are TGTGCCAGCAAACCGGGACTAGCGAGCTACGAGCAGTACTTC. It is translated as CASKPGLASYEQYF. This chain links TRBV6-5 with TRBJ2-7, with 10 nucleotides matching TRBD2. The CDR3 spans 14 residues. Trimming removed 7 bases from V and 3 bases from J; junction bases left unmatched: 6. The germline CDR1 and CDR2 sequences are MNHEY and SVGAGI.

The rearrangement links TRBV19 to TRBJ1-2; unclear D gene. Germline V gene data show CDR1 as LNHDA and CDR2 as SQIVND (reference sequence). The CDR3 is 11 residues long. The ends were cut back, 10 bases at V and 3 bases at J, with 9 bases in the middle. CDR3 nucleotide sequence: TGTGCCACCCATCGCGACTATGGCTACACCTTC. Its translation is CATHRDYGYTF.

The chain recombines TRBV6-2 or TRBV6-3 with TRBJ1-5; unclear D gene. The CDR3 sequence is 15 residues long. V was clipped by 0 bases and J by 7 bases, with 13 bases between them. Germline CDR1 MNHEY, CDR2 SVGEGT. The CDR3 spells CASSYSVQSGQPQHF. In nucleotides, the CDR3 is TGTGCCAGCAGTTACTCCGTCCAGAGCGGCCAGCCCCAGCATTTT.

This clone showed up just a few times. The V and J genes are TRBV7-2 and TRBJ2-7, with 7 bases matching TRBD1. V gave up 5 bases and J gave up 2 bases; unmatched junction bases: 6. The germline CDR1 and CDR2 sequences are SGHTA and FQGNSA. The CDR3 sequence is 14 residues long. This chain's CDR3 is CASSPWTGTYEQYF. In DNA form, the CDR3 reads TGTGCCAGCAGCCCCTGGACAGGAACCTACGAGCAGTACTTC.